The 2 T cell receptor beta chains below were found in one sample sequenced in a study of CD8 T cells in ankylosing spondylitis. One entry per CDR3 protein results from TCRdb running MiXCR on the 5' RACE reads. The sample contains a few hundred thousand distinct CDR3 sequences, roughly 10% of which appear only once. Sequencing was done on a sample of blood, either unsorted or a sorted T cell fraction (not recorded which). These TCRs come from a male donor with ankylosing spondylitis or in good health (not recorded which).

This clonotype came up many times. The CDR3 here is CASSLGWGYEQYF. As DNA, the CDR3 is TGTGCCAGCAGCTTAGGGTGGGGGTACGAGCAGTACTTC. V usage is TRBV7-8 and J usage is TRBJ2-7; possibly TRBD1 or TRBD2 for D (5 bases each). The germline V gene has CDR1 SGHVS and CDR2 FQNEAQ. Between the trimmed V and J ends, which lost 1 base and 4 bases, there was a span of 8 bases. The length of the CDR3 is 13 residues.

This clonotype was counted many times. The chain combines TRBV29-1 with TRBJ1-1; D is uncertain. Trimming shortened V by 4 bases and J by 7 bases, and 13 bases separated the two germline ends. Germline CDR1 SQVTM, CDR2 ANQGSEA. This CDR3 is 12 amino acids long. DNA for the CDR3: TGCAGCGTTGTGTTTTTGGGTAATGAAGCTTTCTTT. Its protein product is CSVVFLGNEAFF.